The next 14 T cell receptor beta chains were all read from a single sample in a study of T cell responses to AZD1222 COVID-19 vaccine. Profiled with immunoSEQ multiplex PCR; TCRdb holds only in-frame clones, not every one. The sample lists about 180,000 clones, 70% to 90% occurring once. The sample consisted of peripheral blood, taken on day 0 of AZD1222 vaccination. These receptors were collected from an adult in good health.

The CDR3 DNA reads TGTGCCAGCAAAAAGGGCTTCTCTGGGGCCAACGTCCTGACTTTC. This codes for CASKKGFSGANVLTF. V and J are TRBV2 and TRBJ2-6; no reliable D call. CDR1 and CDR2 (germline): SNHLY, FYNNEI. V lost 7 bases to trimming and J lost 0 bases, with 10 bases between them. The CDR3 is made up of 15 amino acids.

J is TRBJ1-6 and V is TRBV19, with 9 bases lining up with TRBD1. This CDR3 comprises 15 residues. Germline CDR1 reads LNHDA; CDR2 reads SQIVND (reference sequence). V was pared by 6 bases and J by 8 bases, with 8 bases of the junction left unmatched. The CDR3 sequence is CASRIDRGAYSPLHF. The CDR3 DNA reads as TGTGCCAGTAGAATCGACAGGGGGGCATATTCACCCCTCCACTTT.

The rearrangement joins TRBV19 to TRBJ1-4; TRBD1 aligns across 10 bases. J was trimmed by 2 bases and V by 11 bases; bases with no gene match: 8. CDR1 and CDR2 (germline): LNHDA, SQIVND (reference sequence). CDR3 length equals 15 residues. The CDR3 loop reads CACRDRGVTNEKLFF. In nucleotides, the CDR3 is TGTGCCTGCCGGGACAGGGGAGTGACTAATGAAAAACTGTTTTTT.

The chain carries TRBV6-6 and TRBJ1-4, with a weak D call TRBD1 (5 bases). Germline CDR1 MNHNY, CDR2 SVGAGI (reference sequence). V lost 7 bases and J lost 5, with 17 bases in between. The CDR3 has 15 amino acids. Written as DNA, the CDR3 is TGTGCCAGCACTCCCCAATGGGGGTTCAATGAAAAACTGTTTTTT. Amino acid sequence: CASTPQWGFNEKLFF.

V is TRBV25-1 and J is TRBJ1-2, with no clear D. This CDR3 has 15 amino acids. The ends were cut back, 5 bases at V and 4 bases at J, with 17 bases in the middle. Looked up from germline, CDR1 is MGHDK and CDR2 is SYGVNS. Here the CDR3 reads CASSKSGLNPYGYTF. CDR3 nucleotide sequence: TGTGCCAGCAGTAAGAGCGGACTTAACCCCTATGGCTACACCTTC.

The V and J genes are TRBV11-2 and TRBJ2-5; no definite D call. Germline-derived CDR1 and CDR2 are SGHAT and FQNNGV. The length of the CDR3 is 14 residues. V was pared by 1 base and J by 7 bases, with 13 bases between. CDR3: CASSLATGPGTQYF. In DNA, the CDR3 is TGTGCCAGCAGCTTAGCCACGGGTCCGGGGACCCAGTACTTC.

V is TRBV5-1 and J is TRBJ1-1; D gene uncertain. The CDR3 extends over 13 amino acids. Germline V gene lookup returns CDR1 SGHRS and CDR2 YFSETQ. The ends were cut back, 5 bases at V and 0 bases at J, with 8 bases in the middle. The CDR3 DNA is TGCGCCAGCAGGGTACAGATGAACACTGAAGCTTTCTTT. Translated: CASRVQMNTEAFF. Using reference TRBV5-1 and TRBJ1-1 for the parts outside the CDR3, the full variable domain is KAGVTQTPRYLIKTRGQQVTLSCSPISGHRSVSWYQQTPGQGLQFLFEYFSETQRNKGNFPGRFSGRQFSNSRSEMNVSTLELGDSALYLCASRVQMNTEAFFGQGTRLTVV.

The rearrangement links TRBV7-9 to TRBJ1-4; TRBD1 aligns across 10 bases. The CDR3 consists of 13 residues. The trim removed 7 bases at V and 6 bases at J, leaving 2 bases unmatched. Germline V gene data show CDR1 as SEHNR and CDR2 as FQNEAQ (reference sequence). CDR3 region: CASNGQGDEKLFF. The CDR3 nucleotides read TGTGCCAGCAACGGACAGGGGGATGAAAAACTGTTTTTT.

The V and J genes are TRBV19 and TRBJ1-1, with 7 bases lining up with TRBD1. The J segment lost 5 bases and the V segment lost 3 bases, leaving 9 bases of the junction unmatched. The CDR3 is made up of 15 amino acids. CDR1 and CDR2 (germline): LNHDA, SQIVND (reference sequence). The CDR3 loop is CASSIAGQRLTEAFF. CDR3 nucleotide sequence: TGTGCCAGTAGTATTGCGGGACAGAGGTTGACTGAAGCTTTCTTT.

This clone was counted between two and nine times. The rearrangement joins TRBV27 to TRBJ1-1, with D perhaps TRBD1 (6 bases). V shed 2 bases and J shed 4 bases, with 11 bases lying between them. The germline CDR1 and CDR2 sequences are MNHEY and SMNVEV (reference sequence). The CDR3 totals 14 residues. The CDR3 protein is CASSLAPGATEAFF. The CDR3 nucleotides are TGTGCCAGCAGTTTAGCCCCAGGGGCCACTGAAGCTTTCTTT.

The table lists this clone with a count of one. The chain couples TRBV24-1 to TRBJ2-3; D possibly corresponds to TRBD1 (5 bases). This CDR3 comprises 14 residues. The V gene's germline CDR1 is KGHDR and CDR2 SFDVKD. V lost 4 bases, J lost 3 bases, and 10 bases lay in between. The CDR3 here is CATSDPTVTDTQYF. DNA for the CDR3: TGTGCCACCAGTGACCCGACAGTTACAGATACGCAGTATTTT.

This chain connects TRBV28 to TRBJ2-3, with 8 nucleotides matching TRBD1. Germline loops: CDR1 MDHEN, CDR2 SYDVKM. This CDR3 is 15 amino acids long. The junction had 10 bases not matched to a gene; V was cut back by 5 bases and J by 6 bases. CDR3 protein: CASSTTGASADTQYF. For the CDR3, the DNA is TGTGCCAGCAGTACGACAGGGGCCAGCGCCGATACGCAGTATTTT. Full variable domain (outside the CDR3, taken from reference TRBV28 and TRBJ2-3): DVKVTQSSRYLVKRTGEKVFLECVQDMDHENMFWYRQDPGLGLRLIYFSYDVKMKEKGDIPEGYSVSREKKERFSLILESASTNQTSMYLCASSTTGASADTQYFGPGTRLTVL.

The CDR3 loop reads CASWSQGYGYTF. In DNA form, the CDR3 reads TGTGCCAGCTGGTCACAGGGGTATGGCTACACCTTC. The chain carries TRBV5-6 and TRBJ1-2, with 7 bases aligning to TRBD1. The germline V gene encodes CDR1 SGHDT and CDR2 YYEEEE. V dropped 7 bases and J dropped 5; count of bases not matched to a gene: 5. The CDR3 length is 12 residues.

The chain has TRBV20-1 and TRBJ1-5, with TRBD1 as a possible D gene (6 bases). The V and J ends lost 3 bases and 5 bases respectively, with 8 bases between them. Per the germline V gene, CDR1 is DFQATT and CDR2 is SNEGSKA (reference sequence). This CDR3 region has 12 residues. The CDR3 coding sequence is TGCAGTGCTAGTCCAGGGGATCAGCCCCAGCATTTT. Protein sequence: CSASPGDQPQHF.